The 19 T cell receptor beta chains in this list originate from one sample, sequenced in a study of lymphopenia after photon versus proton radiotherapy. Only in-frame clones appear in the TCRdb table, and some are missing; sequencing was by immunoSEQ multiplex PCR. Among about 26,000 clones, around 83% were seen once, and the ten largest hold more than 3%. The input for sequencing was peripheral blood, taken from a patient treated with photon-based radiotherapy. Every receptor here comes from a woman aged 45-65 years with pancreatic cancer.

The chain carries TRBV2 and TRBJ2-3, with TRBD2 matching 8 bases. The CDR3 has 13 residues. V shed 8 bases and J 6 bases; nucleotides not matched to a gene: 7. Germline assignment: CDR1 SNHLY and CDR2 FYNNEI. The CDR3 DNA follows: TGTGCCAGCGTCGGGGGGGTAGGGGATACGCAGTATTTT. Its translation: CASVGGVGDTQYF.

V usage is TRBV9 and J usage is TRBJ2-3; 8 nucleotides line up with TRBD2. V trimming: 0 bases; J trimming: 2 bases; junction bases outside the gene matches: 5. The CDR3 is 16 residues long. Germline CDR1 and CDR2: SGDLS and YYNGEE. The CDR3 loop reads CASSVVGGRTTDTQYF. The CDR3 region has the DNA TGTGCCAGCAGCGTAGTGGGCGGGAGGACCACAGATACGCAGTATTTT.

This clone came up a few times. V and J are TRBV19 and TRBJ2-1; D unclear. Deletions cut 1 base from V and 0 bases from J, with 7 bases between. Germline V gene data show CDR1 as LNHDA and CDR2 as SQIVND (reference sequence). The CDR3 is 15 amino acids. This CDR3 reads CASSIVATSYNEQFF. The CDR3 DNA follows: TGTGCCAGTAGTATAGTAGCTACCTCCTACAATGAGCAGTTCTTC.

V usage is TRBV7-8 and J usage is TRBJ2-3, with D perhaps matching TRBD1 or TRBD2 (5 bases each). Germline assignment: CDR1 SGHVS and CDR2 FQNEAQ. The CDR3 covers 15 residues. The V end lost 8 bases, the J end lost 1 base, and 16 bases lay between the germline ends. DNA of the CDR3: TGTGCCAGCTTCGCCCGGGACGTCCGCACAGATACGCAGTATTTT. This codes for CASFARDVRTDTQYF.

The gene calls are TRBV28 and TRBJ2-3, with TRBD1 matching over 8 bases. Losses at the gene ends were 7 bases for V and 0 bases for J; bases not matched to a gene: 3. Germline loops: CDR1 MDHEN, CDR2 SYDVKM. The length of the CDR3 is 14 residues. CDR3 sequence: CASTGTGSTDTQYF. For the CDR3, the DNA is TGTGCCAGCACAGGGACAGGAAGCACAGATACGCAGTATTTT.

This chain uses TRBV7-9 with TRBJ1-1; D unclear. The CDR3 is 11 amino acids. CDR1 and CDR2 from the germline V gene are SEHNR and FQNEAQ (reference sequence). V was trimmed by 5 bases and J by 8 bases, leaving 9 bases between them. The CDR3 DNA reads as TGTGCCAGCAGCCGATATGGCGAAGCTTTCTTT. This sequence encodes CASSRYGEAFF. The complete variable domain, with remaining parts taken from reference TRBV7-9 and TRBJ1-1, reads DTGVSQNPRHKITKRGQNVTFRCDPISEHNRLYWYRQTLGQGPEFLTYFQNEAQLEKSRLLSDRFSAERPKGSFSTLEIQRTEQGDSAMYLCASSRYGEAFFGQGTRLTVV.

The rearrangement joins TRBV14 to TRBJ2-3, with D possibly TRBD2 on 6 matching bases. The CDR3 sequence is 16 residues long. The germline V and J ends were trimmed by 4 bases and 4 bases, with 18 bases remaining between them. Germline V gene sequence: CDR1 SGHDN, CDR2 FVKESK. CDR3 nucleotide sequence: TGTGCCAGCAGCCTGCGGGTAGCGGCCAGAGCAGATACGCAGTATTTT. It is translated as CASSLRVAARADTQYF.

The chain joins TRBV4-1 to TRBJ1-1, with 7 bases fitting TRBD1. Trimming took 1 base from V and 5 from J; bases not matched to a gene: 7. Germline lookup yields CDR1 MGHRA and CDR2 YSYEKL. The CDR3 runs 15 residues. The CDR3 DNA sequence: TGCGCCAGCAGCCAAGCAGGGGGTTCTGGTACTGAAGCTTTCTTT. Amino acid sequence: CASSQAGGSGTEAFF.

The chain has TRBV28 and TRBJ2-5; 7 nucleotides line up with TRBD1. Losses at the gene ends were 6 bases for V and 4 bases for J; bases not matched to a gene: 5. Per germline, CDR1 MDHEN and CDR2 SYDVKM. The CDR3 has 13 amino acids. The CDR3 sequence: CASSQQGRETQYF. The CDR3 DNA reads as TGTGCCAGCAGCCAACAGGGGAGAGAGACCCAGTACTTC.

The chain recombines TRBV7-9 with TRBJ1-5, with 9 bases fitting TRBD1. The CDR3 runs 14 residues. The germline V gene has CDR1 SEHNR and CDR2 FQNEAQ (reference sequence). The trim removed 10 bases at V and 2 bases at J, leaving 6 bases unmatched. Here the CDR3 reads CATGGQGRNQPQHF. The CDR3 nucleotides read TGTGCCACCGGAGGACAGGGGCGCAATCAGCCCCAGCATTTT.

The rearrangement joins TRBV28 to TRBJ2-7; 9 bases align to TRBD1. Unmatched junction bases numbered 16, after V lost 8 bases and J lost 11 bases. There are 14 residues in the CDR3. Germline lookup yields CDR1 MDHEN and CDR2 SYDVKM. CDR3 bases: TGTGCCAGCGGGGAGCGGACAGGGGCGGGTGGAAAGTACTTC. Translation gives CASGERTGAGGKYF. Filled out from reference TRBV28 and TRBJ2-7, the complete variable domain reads DVKVTQSSRYLVKRTGEKVFLECVQDMDHENMFWYRQDPGLGLRLIYFSYDVKMKEKGDIPEGYSVSREKKERFSLILESASTNQTSMYLCASGERTGAGGKYFGPGTRLTVT.

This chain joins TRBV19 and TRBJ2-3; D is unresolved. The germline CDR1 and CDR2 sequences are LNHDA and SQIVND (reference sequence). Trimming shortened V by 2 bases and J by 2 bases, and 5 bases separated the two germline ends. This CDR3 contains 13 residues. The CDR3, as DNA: TGTGCCAGTAGTATAACATACACAGATACGCAGTATTTT. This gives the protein CASSITYTDTQYF.

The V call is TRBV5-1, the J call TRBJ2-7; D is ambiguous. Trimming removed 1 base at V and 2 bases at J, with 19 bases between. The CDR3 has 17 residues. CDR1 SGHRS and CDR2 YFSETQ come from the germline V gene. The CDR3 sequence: CASSLWAASNAPYEQYF. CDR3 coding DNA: TGCGCCAGCAGCTTGTGGGCAGCTTCCAATGCCCCCTACGAGCAGTACTTC.

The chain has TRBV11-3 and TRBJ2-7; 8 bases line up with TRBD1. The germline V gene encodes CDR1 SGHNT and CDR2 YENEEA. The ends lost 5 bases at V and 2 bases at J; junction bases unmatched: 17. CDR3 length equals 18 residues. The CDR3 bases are TGTGCCAGCAGCCCAGGACAGGGTCAACCCCTCCAAACCTACGAGCAGTACTTC. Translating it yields CASSPGQGQPLQTYEQYF.

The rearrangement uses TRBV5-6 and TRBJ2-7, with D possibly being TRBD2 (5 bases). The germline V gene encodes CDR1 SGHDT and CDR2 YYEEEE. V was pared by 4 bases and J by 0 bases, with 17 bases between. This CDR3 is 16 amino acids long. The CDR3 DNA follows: TGTGCCAGCAGCCCCCGCTTCGGGAAAACCTCCTACGAGCAGTACTTC. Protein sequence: CASSPRFGKTSYEQYF.

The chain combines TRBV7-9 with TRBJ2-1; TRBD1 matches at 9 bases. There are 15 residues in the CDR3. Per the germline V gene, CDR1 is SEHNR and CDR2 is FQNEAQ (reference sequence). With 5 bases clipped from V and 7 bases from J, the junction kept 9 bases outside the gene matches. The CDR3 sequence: CASSPGQGWRNEQFF. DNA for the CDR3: TGTGCCAGCAGCCCGGGACAGGGATGGAGGAATGAGCAGTTCTTC.

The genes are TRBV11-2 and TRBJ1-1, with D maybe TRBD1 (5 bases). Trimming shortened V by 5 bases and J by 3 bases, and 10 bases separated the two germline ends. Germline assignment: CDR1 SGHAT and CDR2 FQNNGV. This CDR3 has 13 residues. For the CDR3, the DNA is TGTGCCAGCAGCCGGGGACTGTACACTGAAGCTTTCTTT. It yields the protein CASSRGLYTEAFF.

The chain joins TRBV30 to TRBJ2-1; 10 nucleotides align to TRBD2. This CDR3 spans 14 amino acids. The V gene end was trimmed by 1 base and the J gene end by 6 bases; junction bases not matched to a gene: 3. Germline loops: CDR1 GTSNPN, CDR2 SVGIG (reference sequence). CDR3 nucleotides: TGTGCCTGGAGTGGGGGACTAGCGAGCAATGAGCAGTTCTTC. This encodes CAWSGGLASNEQFF.

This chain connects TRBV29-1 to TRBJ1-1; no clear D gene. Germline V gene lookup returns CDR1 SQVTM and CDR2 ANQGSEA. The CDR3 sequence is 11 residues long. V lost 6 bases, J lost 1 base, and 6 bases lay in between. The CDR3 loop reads CSVQRNTEAFF. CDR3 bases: TGCAGCGTGCAGAGGAACACTGAAGCTTTCTTT.